One sample yielded the 15 T cell receptor beta chains listed below, sequenced in a study of cytomegalovirus exposure and HLA in healthy donors. The PCR used 60 Vbeta and 13 Jbeta primers. Clones were sequenced by immunoSEQ multiplex PCR, and TCRdb holds only the in-frame ones, with some missing. The table shows more than 150,000 clones, with 76% occurring only once. Material for sequencing was PBMCs. These receptors all stem from a man younger than 35 in good health and CMV-seronegative.

The chain links TRBV10-2 to TRBJ2-3; TRBD2 is a possible D gene (5 bases). Trimming removed 4 bases at V and 5 bases at J, with 10 bases between. Germline V gene lookup returns CDR1 WSHSY and CDR2 SAAADI. The CDR3 contains 13 residues. CDR3 sequence: CASSVRGRDTQYF. The CDR3, as DNA: TGCGCCAGCAGTGTCCGGGGTCGAGATACGCAGTATTTT.

V is TRBV6-4 and J is TRBJ2-2, with a weak D call TRBD2 (6 bases). The germline V and J ends were trimmed by 3 bases and 6 bases, with 8 bases remaining between them. The CDR3 is 13 residues long. Germline CDR1 MRHNA, CDR2 SNTAGT. The CDR3, as DNA: TGTGCCAGCAGTGAAGGGGAGGCCGGGGAGCTGTTTTTT. It yields the protein CASSEGEAGELFF.

This clone has more than one count but fewer than ten. This sequence joins TRBV27 and TRBJ1-2; possibly TRBD1 for D (6 bases). CDR3 length: 18 residues. Trimming removed 7 bases from V and 3 bases from J, with 27 bases in between. Germline CDR1 reads MNHEY; CDR2 reads SMNVEV (reference sequence). This CDR3 reads CASKFSVQGIGTDYGYTF. The CDR3 DNA reads TGTGCCAGCAAGTTTTCGGTACAGGGTATTGGGACCGACTATGGCTACACCTTC.

The V gene is TRBV15, the J gene TRBJ2-7; no definite D call. V was clipped by 0 bases and J by 1 base, with 4 bases between them. Germline-derived CDR1 and CDR2 are LNHNV and YYDKDF (reference sequence). There are 13 residues in the CDR3. The CDR3 DNA is TGTGCCACCAGCAGAGACAGGTCCTACGAGCAGTACTTC. Its translation: CATSRDRSYEQYF.

The chain has TRBV7-9 and TRBJ2-7; 7 nucleotides match TRBD1. CDR3 length: 14 residues. In germline, CDR1 is SEHNR, CDR2 FQNEAQ (reference sequence). The junction had 6 bases not matched to a gene; V was cut back by 5 bases and J by 2 bases. CDR3 in amino acids: CASSPTGNPYEQYF. CDR3 nucleotides: TGTGCCAGCAGCCCGACAGGGAATCCCTACGAGCAGTACTTC.

This clone was observed a single time. The chain carries TRBV15 and TRBJ2-5; unclear D gene. CDR3 size: 14 residues. V was trimmed by 1 base and J by 2 bases, leaving 8 bases between them. From germline, CDR1 is LNHNV and CDR2 YYDKDF (reference sequence). The CDR3 reads CATSRGKAQETQYF. As DNA, the CDR3 is TGTGCCACCAGCAGAGGTAAAGCACAAGAGACCCAGTACTTC.

The chain couples TRBV5-1 to TRBJ2-5; 12 bases align to TRBD2. In germline, CDR1 is SGHRS, CDR2 YFSETQ. Unmatched junction bases numbered 5, after V lost 4 bases and J lost 4 bases. The CDR3 contains 15 residues. The CDR3 loop is CASSPLAGGAETQYF. CDR3 nucleotide sequence: TGCGCCAGCAGCCCACTAGCGGGAGGTGCAGAGACCCAGTACTTC.

The genes are TRBV7-8 and TRBJ2-7, with D perhaps matching TRBD2 (5 bases). There are 14 residues in the CDR3. Germline CDR1 SGHVS, CDR2 FQNEAQ. Trimming took off 5 bases at V and 3 bases at J, with 14 bases between the two ends. The DNA for the CDR3 is TGTGCCAGCAGCGGTCGAGCGGACGGCTACGAGCAGTACTTC. It codes for CASSGRADGYEQYF.

The J gene is TRBJ2-7, the V gene TRBV9; 9 positions match TRBD1. Trimming cost V 3 bases and J 5 bases; bases outside gene matches: 9. From germline, CDR1 is SGDLS and CDR2 YYNGEE. The CDR3 has 15 amino acids. In nucleotides, the CDR3 is TGTGCCAGCAGCGCTGGGACAGGGTCAGTACACGAGCAGTACTTC. The encoded protein is CASSAGTGSVHEQYF.

CDR3 in DNA: TGTGCCAGCAGTGAGTGGGACAGCCGCACAGATACGCAGTATTTT. This sequence encodes CASSEWDSRTDTQYF. This sequence joins TRBV2 and TRBJ2-3; TRBD1 matches at 7 bases. Trimming at V came to 3 bases and at J to 1 base, leaving 4 bases not matched to a gene. CDR3 length: 15 residues. CDR1 SNHLY and CDR2 FYNNEI come from the germline V gene.

The V call is TRBV28, the J call TRBJ1-2; tentative D call: TRBD1 (5 bases). The V end was cut by 5 bases, the J end by 6 bases, with 16 bases between. Germline CDR1 is MDHEN and CDR2 is SYDVKM. CDR3 length: 14 residues. CDR3 loop: CASSIGGTRDGYTF. In nucleotides, the CDR3 is TGTGCCAGCAGTATCGGAGGGACGAGGGATGGCTACACCTTC.

This clone was detected a few times. V gene TRBV27 combines with J gene TRBJ1-1, with 10 bases matching TRBD1. The CDR3 contains 14 residues. In germline, CDR1 is MNHEY, CDR2 SMNVEV (reference sequence). V trimming: 3 bases; J trimming: 10 bases; junction bases outside the gene matches: 8. This CDR3 is CASSLSTGGLGAFF. Here the CDR3 DNA reads TGTGCCAGCAGTTTGTCGACAGGGGGCCTAGGAGCTTTCTTT.

The chain has TRBV10-3 and TRBJ2-7, with 14 positions matching TRBD2. Unmatched junction bases numbered 11, after V lost 6 bases and J lost 1 base. CDR1 and CDR2 (germline): ENHRY, SYGVKD. This CDR3 is 18 amino acids long. The CDR3 DNA reads TGTGCCATCAGCGGCCAAGTAGGGACTAGCGGGAGATCCTACGAGCAGTACTTC. Its translation: CAISGQVGTSGRSYEQYF.

This sequence joins TRBV6-1 and TRBJ2-7; D ambiguous. Germline-derived CDR1 and CDR2 are MNHNS and SASEGT. V was clipped by 2 bases and J by 7 bases, with 18 bases between them. The CDR3 sequence is 15 residues long. For the CDR3, the DNA is TGTGCCAGCAGTGAACGGCTGACGGCTACGCGGGAGCAGTACTTC. As protein: CASSERLTATREQYF.

The chain has TRBV9 and TRBJ2-7; 9 bases align to TRBD1. Trimming took 0 bases from V and 6 from J; bases not matched to a gene: 10. The germline CDR1 and CDR2 sequences are SGDLS and YYNGEE. This CDR3 region has 16 residues. In nucleotides, the CDR3 is TGTGCCAGCAGCGTAGCAGGACAGGGGATGGCGGGCGAGCAGTACTTC. Protein product: CASSVAGQGMAGEQYF.